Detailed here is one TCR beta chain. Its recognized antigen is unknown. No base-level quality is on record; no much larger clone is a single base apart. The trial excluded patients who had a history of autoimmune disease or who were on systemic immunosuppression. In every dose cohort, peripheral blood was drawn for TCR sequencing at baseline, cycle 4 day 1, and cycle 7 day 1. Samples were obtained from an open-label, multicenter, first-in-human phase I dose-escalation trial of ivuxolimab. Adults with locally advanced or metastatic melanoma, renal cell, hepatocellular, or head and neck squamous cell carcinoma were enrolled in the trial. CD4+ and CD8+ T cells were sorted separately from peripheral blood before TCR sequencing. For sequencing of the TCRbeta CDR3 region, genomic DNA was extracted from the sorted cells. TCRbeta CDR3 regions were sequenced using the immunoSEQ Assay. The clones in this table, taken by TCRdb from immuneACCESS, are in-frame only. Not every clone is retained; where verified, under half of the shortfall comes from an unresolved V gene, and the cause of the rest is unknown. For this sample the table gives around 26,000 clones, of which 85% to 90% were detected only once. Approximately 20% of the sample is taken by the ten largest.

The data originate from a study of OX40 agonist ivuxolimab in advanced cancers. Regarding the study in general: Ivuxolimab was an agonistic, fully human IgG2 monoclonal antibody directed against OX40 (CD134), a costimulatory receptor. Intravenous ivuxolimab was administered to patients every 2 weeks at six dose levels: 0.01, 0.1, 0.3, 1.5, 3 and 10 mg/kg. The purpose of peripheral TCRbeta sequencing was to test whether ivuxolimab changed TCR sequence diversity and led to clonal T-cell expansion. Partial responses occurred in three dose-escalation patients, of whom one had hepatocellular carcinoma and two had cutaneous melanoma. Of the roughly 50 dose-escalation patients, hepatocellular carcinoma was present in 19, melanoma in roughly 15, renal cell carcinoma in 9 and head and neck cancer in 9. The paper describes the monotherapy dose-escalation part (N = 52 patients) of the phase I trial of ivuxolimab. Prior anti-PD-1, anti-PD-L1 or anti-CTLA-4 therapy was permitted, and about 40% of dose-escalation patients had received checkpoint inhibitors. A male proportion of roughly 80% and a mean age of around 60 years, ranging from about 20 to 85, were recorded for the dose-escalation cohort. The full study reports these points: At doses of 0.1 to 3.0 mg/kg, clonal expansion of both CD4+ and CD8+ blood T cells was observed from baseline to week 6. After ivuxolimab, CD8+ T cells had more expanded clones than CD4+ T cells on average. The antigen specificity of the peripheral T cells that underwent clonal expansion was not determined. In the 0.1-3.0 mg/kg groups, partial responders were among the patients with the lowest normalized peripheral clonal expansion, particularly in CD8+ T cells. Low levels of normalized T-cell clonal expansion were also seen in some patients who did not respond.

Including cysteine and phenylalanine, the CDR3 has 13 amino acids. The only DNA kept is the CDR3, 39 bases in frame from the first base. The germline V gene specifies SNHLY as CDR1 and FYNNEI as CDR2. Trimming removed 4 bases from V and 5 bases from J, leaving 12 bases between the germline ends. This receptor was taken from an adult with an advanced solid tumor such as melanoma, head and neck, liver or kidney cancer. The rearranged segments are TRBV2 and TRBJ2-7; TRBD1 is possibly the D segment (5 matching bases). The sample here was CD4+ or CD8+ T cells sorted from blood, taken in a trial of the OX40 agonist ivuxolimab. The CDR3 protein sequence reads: CASSALMGHEQYF. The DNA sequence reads TGTGCCAGCAGTGCGCTAATGGGGCACGAGCAGTACTTC.